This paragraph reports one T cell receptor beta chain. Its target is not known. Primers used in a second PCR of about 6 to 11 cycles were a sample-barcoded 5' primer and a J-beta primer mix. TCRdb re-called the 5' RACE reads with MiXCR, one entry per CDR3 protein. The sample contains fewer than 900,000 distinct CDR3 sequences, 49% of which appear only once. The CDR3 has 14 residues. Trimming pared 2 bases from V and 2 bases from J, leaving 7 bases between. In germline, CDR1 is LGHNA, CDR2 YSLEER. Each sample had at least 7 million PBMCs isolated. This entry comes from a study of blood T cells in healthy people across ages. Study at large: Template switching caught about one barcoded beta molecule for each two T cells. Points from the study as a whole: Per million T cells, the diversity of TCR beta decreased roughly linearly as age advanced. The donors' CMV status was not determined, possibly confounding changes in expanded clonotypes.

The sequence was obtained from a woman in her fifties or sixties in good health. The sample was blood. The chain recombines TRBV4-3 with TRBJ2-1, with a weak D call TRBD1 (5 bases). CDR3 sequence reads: CASSQSRAYNEQFF. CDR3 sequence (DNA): TGCGCCAGCAGCCAAAGCAGGGCCTACAATGAGCAGTTCTTC.